What follows are 5 T cell receptor beta chains derived from one specimen sequenced in a study of identical twins (TCRdb year 2016). The method was 5' RACE. Sequencing used an Illumina HiSeq 2000. The raw public data were reprocessed by TCRdb itself: fastp quality trimming at Q25, MiXCR clonotype calling, in-frame beta chains only. Rows are unified per CDR3 protein, each entry keeping the most common DNA and genes. This sample lists 700,000 or so distinct CDR3 sequences; around 21% were detected once. The top ten clonotypes cover around 4.5% of the sample. The sample was also reused in another study, on T cells expressing NK-cell markers.

Sequencing was done on a sample of PBMCs. The receptors derive from a woman aged 18-29 years in good health.

This clonotype has a handful of counts. The V call is TRBV12-3 or TRBV12-4, the J call TRBJ1-5; D not resolved. Deletions cut 7 bases from V and 11 bases from J, with 9 bases between. The CDR3 runs 10 residues. The DNA for the CDR3 is TGTGCCAGCACGTACTCAACCCAGCATTTT. Translating it yields CASTYSTQHF.

With respect to this clonotype: Its ends do not fully match the called genes, so a read error is possible. The J gene is TRBJ2-7, the V gene TRBV12-3 or TRBV12-4, with no clear D. CDR3 size: 14 residues. Written as DNA, the CDR3 is TGTGCCAGCAGTTTAAATCTAGGGCAGAGGAGAAGGCACTTC. The encoded protein is CASSLNLGQRRRHF.

The V and J genes are TRBV10-3 and TRBJ2-5; TRBD1 agrees at 8 bases. The CDR3 has 14 residues. Germline assignment: CDR1 ENHRY and CDR2 SYGVKD. With V trimmed by 2 bases and J by 2 bases, 1 base remained unmatched. The CDR3 DNA sequence: TGTGCCATCAGTGAGGGGACAGGACAAGAGACCCAGTACTTC. It is translated as CAISEGTGQETQYF.

Only a few counts were recorded for this clonotype. The chain carries TRBV6-5 and TRBJ2-7; 7 positions match TRBD2. V shed 2 bases, J shed 3 bases, and the junction held 7 bases outside the gene matches. Germline CDR1 MNHEY, CDR2 SVGAGI. This CDR3 is 15 amino acids long. This CDR3 is CASSYVTGTNYEQYF. The CDR3 DNA reads TGTGCCAGCAGTTACGTAACCGGGACTAACTACGAGCAGTACTTC.

This clonotype was picked up many times. This sequence joins TRBV11-2 and TRBJ2-1; 11 bases match TRBD2. Germline values: CDR1 SGHAT, CDR2 FQNNGV. J gave up 4 bases and V 2 bases, and 4 bases lay outside the gene matches. The length of the CDR3 is 16 residues. This CDR3 reads CASSLWGTSGYNEQFF. CDR3 nucleotide sequence: TGTGCCAGCAGCTTATGGGGGACTAGCGGTTACAATGAGCAGTTCTTC.